This T cell receptor (beta chain) derives from a study of blood T cell repertoires in COVID-19. The V end lost 6 bases, the J end lost 2 bases, and 9 bases lay between the germline ends. The CDR3 has 14 amino acids. Germline V gene lookup returns CDR1 SGHDT and CDR2 YYEEEE. Profiling relied on immunoSEQ multiplex PCR, and the TCRdb table lists in-frame clones only, not all of them. The sample has about 120,000 clones, over 75% seen once. The receptor comes from an elderly man with acute or convalescent COVID-19. The chain uses TRBV5-6 and TRBJ1-6; the D gene is possibly TRBD1 (5 bases). The sample comprised peripheral blood. This CDR3 is CASTGGAYNSPLHF. CDR3 DNA: TGTGCCAGCACTGGGGGGGCCTATAATTCACCCCTCCACTTT. The full variable domain, its missing parts supplied by reference TRBV5-6 and TRBJ1-6, is DAGVTQSPTHLIKTRGQQVTLRCSPKSGHDTVSWYQQALGQGPQFIFQYYEEEERQRGNFPDRFSGHQFPNYSSELNVNALLLGDSALYLCASTGGAYNSPLHFGNGTRLTVT.